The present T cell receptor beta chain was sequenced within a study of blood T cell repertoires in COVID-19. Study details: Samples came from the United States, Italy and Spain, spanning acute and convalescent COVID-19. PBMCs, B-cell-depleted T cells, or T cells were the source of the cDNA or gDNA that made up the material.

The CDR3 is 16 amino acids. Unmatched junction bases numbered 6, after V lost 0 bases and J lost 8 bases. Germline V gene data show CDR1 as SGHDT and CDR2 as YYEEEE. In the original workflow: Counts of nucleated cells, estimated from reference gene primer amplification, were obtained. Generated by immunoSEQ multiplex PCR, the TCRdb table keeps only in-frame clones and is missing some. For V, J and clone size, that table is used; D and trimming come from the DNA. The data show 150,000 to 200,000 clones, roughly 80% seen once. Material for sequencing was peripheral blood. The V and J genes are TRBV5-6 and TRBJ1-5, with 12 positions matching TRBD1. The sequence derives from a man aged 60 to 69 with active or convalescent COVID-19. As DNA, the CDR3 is TGTGCCAGCAGCTTGGCCGGGACAGGGGGCTTGGAGCCCCAGCATTTT. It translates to CASSLAGTGGLEPQHF. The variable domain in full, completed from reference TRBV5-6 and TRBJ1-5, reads DAGVTQSPTHLIKTRGQQVTLRCSPKSGHDTVSWYQQALGQGPQFIFQYYEEEERQRGNFPDRFSGHQFPNYSSELNVNALLLGDSALYLCASSLAGTGGLEPQHFGDGTRLSIL.